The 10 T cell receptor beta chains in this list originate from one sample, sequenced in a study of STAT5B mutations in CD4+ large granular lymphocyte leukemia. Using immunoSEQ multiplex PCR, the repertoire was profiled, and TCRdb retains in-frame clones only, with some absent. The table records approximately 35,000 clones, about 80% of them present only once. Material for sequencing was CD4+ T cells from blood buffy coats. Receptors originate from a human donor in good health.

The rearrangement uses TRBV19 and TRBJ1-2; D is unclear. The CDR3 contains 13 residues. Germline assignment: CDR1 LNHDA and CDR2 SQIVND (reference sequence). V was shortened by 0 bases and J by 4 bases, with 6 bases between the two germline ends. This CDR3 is CASSIDQTYGYTF. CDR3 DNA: TGTGCCAGTAGTATAGATCAGACCTATGGCTACACCTTC.

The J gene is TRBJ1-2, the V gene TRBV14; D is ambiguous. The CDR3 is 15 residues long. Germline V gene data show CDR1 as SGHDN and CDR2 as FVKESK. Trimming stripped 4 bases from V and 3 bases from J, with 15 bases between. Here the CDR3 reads CASSRFSGVDYGYTF. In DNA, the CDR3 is TGTGCCAGCAGCCGCTTTTCTGGGGTAGACTATGGCTACACCTTC.

CDR3 loop: CASSLAGEDNSYEQYF. DNA for the CDR3: TGTGCCAGCAGCCTCGCGGGGGAGGACAACTCCTACGAGCAGTACTTC. V usage is TRBV5-8 and J usage is TRBJ2-7; TRBD2 agrees at 7 bases. CDR3 length: 16 residues. J gave up 0 bases and V 4 bases, and 10 bases lay outside the gene matches. CDR1 and CDR2 (germline): SGHTS, YDEGEE.

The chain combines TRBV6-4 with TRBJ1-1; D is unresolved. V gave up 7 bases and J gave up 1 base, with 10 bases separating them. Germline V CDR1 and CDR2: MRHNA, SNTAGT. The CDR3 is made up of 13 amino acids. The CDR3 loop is CASTRLENTEAFF. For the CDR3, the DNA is TGTGCCAGCACAAGGCTTGAGAACACTGAAGCTTTCTTT.

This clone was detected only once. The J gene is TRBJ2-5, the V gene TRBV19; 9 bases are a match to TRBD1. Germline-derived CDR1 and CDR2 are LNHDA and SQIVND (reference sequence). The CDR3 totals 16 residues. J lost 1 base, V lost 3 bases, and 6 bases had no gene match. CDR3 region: CASSIQYRGPQETQYF. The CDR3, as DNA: TGTGCCAGTAGTATTCAGTACAGGGGGCCCCAAGAGACCCAGTACTTC. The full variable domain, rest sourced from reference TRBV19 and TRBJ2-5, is DGGITQSPKYLFRKEGQNVTLSCEQNLNHDAMYWYRQDPGQGLRLIYYSQIVNDFQKGDIAEGYSVSREKKESFPLTVTSAQKNPTAFYLCASSIQYRGPQETQYFGPGTRLLVL.

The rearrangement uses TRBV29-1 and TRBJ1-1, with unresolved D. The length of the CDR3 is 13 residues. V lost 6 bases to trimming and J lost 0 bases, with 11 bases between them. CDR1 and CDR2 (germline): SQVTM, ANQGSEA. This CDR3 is CSVDGLMNTEAFF. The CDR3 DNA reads TGCAGCGTGGACGGACTCATGAACACTGAAGCTTTCTTT. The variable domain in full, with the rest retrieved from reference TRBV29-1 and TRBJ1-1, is SAVISQKPSRDICQRGTSLTIQCQVDSQVTMMFWYRQQPGQSLTLIATANQGSEATYESGFVIDKFPISRPNLTFSTLTVSNMSPEDSSIYLCSVDGLMNTEAFFGQGTRLTVV.

This CDR3 reads CASSPQGARETQYF. The CDR3 nucleotides read TGTGCCAGCAGCCCCCAGGGGGCCCGGGAGACCCAGTACTTC. The chain couples TRBV6-5 to TRBJ2-5; 8 positions agree with TRBD1. V dropped 6 bases and J dropped 5; count of bases not matched to a gene: 8. Germline lookup yields CDR1 MNHEY and CDR2 SVGAGI. This CDR3 is 14 amino acids long.

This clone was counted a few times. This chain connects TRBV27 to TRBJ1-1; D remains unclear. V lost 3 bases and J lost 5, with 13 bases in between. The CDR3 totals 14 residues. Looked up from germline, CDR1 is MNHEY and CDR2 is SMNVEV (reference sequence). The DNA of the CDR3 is TGTGCCAGCAGTTTTGAGCGGGTTGGAACTGAAGCTTTCTTT. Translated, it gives CASSFERVGTEAFF.

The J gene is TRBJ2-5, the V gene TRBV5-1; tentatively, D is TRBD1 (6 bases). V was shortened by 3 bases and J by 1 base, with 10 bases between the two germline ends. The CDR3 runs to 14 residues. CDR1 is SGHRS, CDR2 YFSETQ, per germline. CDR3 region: CASSSGQSQETQYF. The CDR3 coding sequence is TGCGCCAGCAGCTCTGGACAGTCCCAAGAGACCCAGTACTTC.

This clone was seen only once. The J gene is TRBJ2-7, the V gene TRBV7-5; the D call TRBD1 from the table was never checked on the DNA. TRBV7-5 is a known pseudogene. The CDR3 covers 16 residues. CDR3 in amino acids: CARSSPLWALLYEQYF. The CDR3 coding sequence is TGTGCCAGAAGCTCGCCCCTCTGGGCCCTACTCTACGAGCAGTACTTC.